This T cell receptor (beta chain) was sequenced in a study of cytomegalovirus exposure and HLA in healthy donors. From germline, CDR1 is SGHDN and CDR2 FVKESK. J lost 8 bases, V lost 4 bases, and 3 bases had no gene match. This CDR3 has 13 residues. This clone was seen repeatedly, ten times or more. Researchers ran the PCR with 60 Vbeta and 13 Jbeta primers. Sequencing used immunoSEQ multiplex PCR; TCRdb keeps in-frame clones, though not all of them. The sample holds around 140,000 clones, approximately 10% seen once. V is TRBV14 and J is TRBJ2-1, with 9 bases aligning to TRBD1. This TCR was sampled from a woman aged 40 to 50 in good health and CMV-seropositive. The sample was PBMCs. CDR3 nucleotides: TGTGCCAGCAGCCGGGACAGGGTGGATGAGCAGTTCTTC. It codes for CASSRDRVDEQFF.